The source of this T cell receptor (beta chain) is a study of T cell repertoires in cytomegalovirus infection. Background on the study: Indications of both CMV infection and matching HLA type were provided by public TCR beta signatures. Overall study results and limits: Summed frequency of shared TCR beta families picked out CMV carriers who also had the relevant HLA.

Many counts were recorded for this clonotype. The antigen is not known. TCRdb re-called the reads through MiXCR, storing one row per CDR3 protein. This repertoire shows 200,000 to 300,000 distinct CDR3 sequences, 9.1% found once; its top ten account for about 15%. The CDR3 sequence is 12 residues long. Trimming left V 10 bases short and J 0 bases short, with 8 bases between. The V gene's germline CDR1 is MNHNY and CDR2 SVGAGI (reference sequence). The source of this sequence is a human donor in good health (CMV status not recorded). Some clones in this sample may be carry-over from other donors' samples. J is TRBJ2-3 and V is TRBV6-6; possibly TRBD1 or TRBD2 for D (5 bases each). The material sequenced was PBMCs. The CDR3 spells CATGGSTDTQYF. In DNA form, the CDR3 reads TGTGCCACTGGGGGAAGCACAGATACGCAGTATTTT.